The 24 T cell receptor beta chains listed next were all sequenced from one sample in a study of T cell changes during pregnancy in multiple sclerosis. Produced via immunoSEQ multiplex PCR; TCRdb's table is partial and in-frame only. The sample yields more than 35,000 clones, around 91% seen once. Here the sequenced sample was CD4+ T cells from peripheral blood mononuclear cells, taken in the second trimester of pregnancy. These receptors came from a female donor with multiple sclerosis, enrolled in a pregnancy study.

The chain has TRBV19 and TRBJ2-5; TRBD2 aligns across 12 bases. This CDR3 is built from 14 residues. From germline, CDR1 is LNHDA and CDR2 SQIVND (reference sequence). J lost 5 bases, V lost 2 bases, and 0 bases had no gene match. CDR3 nucleotide sequence: TGTGCCAGTAGTATAACTAGCGGGAGGGAGACCCAGTACTTC. This sequence encodes CASSITSGRETQYF.

This sequence joins TRBV4-1 and TRBJ2-1, with TRBD2 matching 12 bases. This CDR3 has 16 amino acids. J gave up 5 bases and V 4 bases, and 6 bases lay outside the gene matches. Germline V lookup: CDR1 MGHRA, CDR2 YSYEKL. The CDR3 here is CASSRGGLAGNNEQFF. CDR3 DNA: TGCGCCAGCAGCCGAGGGGGACTAGCGGGTAACAATGAGCAGTTCTTC.

This chain connects TRBV6-5 to TRBJ1-2; 11 bases are shared with TRBD1. V shed 2 bases and J 2 bases; nucleotides not matched to a gene: 4. The CDR3 extends over 16 amino acids. Germline CDR1 and CDR2: MNHEY and SVGAGI. CDR3 amino acids: CASSYTRTGGNYGYTF. Written as DNA, the CDR3 is TGTGCCAGCAGTTACACAAGGACAGGGGGCAACTATGGCTACACCTTC.

The chain employs TRBV30 and TRBJ2-4; 8 bases fit TRBD2. CDR1 is GTSNPN, CDR2 SVGIG, per germline (reference sequence). This CDR3 comprises 12 residues. Losses at the gene ends were 4 bases for V and 8 bases for J; bases not matched to a gene: 4. DNA of the CDR3: TGTGCCTGGACAGCGGGGGCTGACATTCAGTACTTC. Its protein is CAWTAGADIQYF.

The chain is built from TRBV28 and TRBJ2-7; possibly TRBD1 for D (6 bases). CDR3 size: 14 residues. Germline CDR1 is MDHEN and CDR2 is SYDVKM. With 2 bases removed from V and 3 bases from J, the gap between germline ends came to 11 bases. CDR3 sequence: CASSLGGASYEQYF. In DNA, the CDR3 is TGTGCCAGCAGTTTAGGGGGCGCCAGCTACGAGCAGTACTTC. The full variable domain, completed using reference TRBV28 and TRBJ2-7, is DVKVTQSSRYLVKRTGEKVFLECVQDMDHENMFWYRQDPGLGLRLIYFSYDVKMKEKGDIPEGYSVSREKKERFSLILESASTNQTSMYLCASSLGGASYEQYFGPGTRLTVT.

The chain carries TRBV10-1 and TRBJ2-7, with TRBD1 identical over 7 bases. The trim removed 10 bases at V and 4 bases at J, leaving 10 bases unmatched. The CDR3 is made up of 13 amino acids. Germline CDR1 reads WNHNN; CDR2 reads SYGVQD (reference sequence). CDR3: CAIPGQRFYEQYF. In DNA form, the CDR3 reads TGCGCCATCCCGGGACAGCGCTTTTACGAGCAGTACTTC.

J is TRBJ2-7 and V is TRBV10-3; D gene uncertain. The V end lost 3 bases, the J end lost 3 bases, and 12 bases lay between the germline ends. The CDR3 consists of 14 residues. Germline CDR1 ENHRY, CDR2 SYGVKD. CDR3 bases: TGTGCCATCAGTGACGACTTATCGCGCTACGAGCAGTACTTC. Protein sequence: CAISDDLSRYEQYF.

This clone has a single count. The chain employs TRBV7-3 and TRBJ2-1; 9 nucleotides align to TRBD2. From germline, CDR1 is SGHTA and CDR2 FQGTGA. CDR3 length: 16 residues. V shed 5 bases, J shed 0 bases, and the junction held 5 bases outside the gene matches. The DNA of the CDR3 is TGTGCCAGCAGCCTGGCTAGCGGGGTCTCCTACAATGAGCAGTTCTTC. Its protein product is CASSLASGVSYNEQFF.

The rearrangement uses TRBV30 and TRBJ2-5; D is uncertain. The germline gives CDR1 GTSNPN, CDR2 SVGIG (reference sequence). The CDR3 is 13 amino acids. The V and J ends lost 0 bases and 4 bases respectively, with 9 bases between them. CDR3 nucleotides: TGTGCCTGGAGTGTACGTAGTGGAGAGACCCAGTACTTC. Protein product: CAWSVRSGETQYF. Full variable domain (rest looked up from reference TRBV30 and TRBJ2-5): SQTIHQWPATLVQPVGSPLSLECTVEGTSNPNLYWYRQAAGRGLQLLFYSVGIGQISSEVPQNLSASRPQDRQFILSSKKLLLSDSGFYLCAWSVRSGETQYFGPGTRLLVL.

The rearrangement uses TRBV4-3 and TRBJ2-1, with 9 nucleotides matching TRBD1. V trimming: 5 bases; J trimming: 10 bases; junction bases outside the gene matches: 9. Germline V gives CDR1 LGHNA, CDR2 YSLEER. The CDR3 runs 14 residues. The CDR3 region is CASSGMDRGREQFF. CDR3 bases: TGCGCCAGCAGCGGAATGGACAGGGGAAGGGAGCAGTTCTTC.

The chain uses TRBV7-9 and TRBJ2-2; maybe TRBD2 (5 bases). The CDR3 is 15 amino acids. V was shortened by 0 bases and J by 0 bases, with 5 bases between the two germline ends. Germline V lookup: CDR1 SEHNR, CDR2 FQNEAQ (reference sequence). CDR3 in DNA: TGTGCCAGCAGCTTAGCGGGAGCGAACACCGGGGAGCTGTTTTTT. As protein: CASSLAGANTGELFF.

This rearrangement joins TRBV9 to TRBJ2-1, with a possible D match to TRBD2 (5 bases). Germline loops: CDR1 SGDLS, CDR2 YYNGEE. The CDR3 is 11 amino acids. V lost 7 bases to trimming and J lost 9 bases, with 11 bases between them. CDR3 in amino acids: CASSLGGEQFF. DNA of the CDR3: TGTGCCAGCTCTTTAGGAGGTGAGCAGTTCTTC.

CDR3 residues: CASSITGLALYGYTF. The DNA of the CDR3 is TGTGCCAGTAGTATCACAGGGTTGGCACTCTATGGCTACACCTTC. The gene calls are TRBV19 and TRBJ1-2, with D possibly TRBD1 on 6 matching bases. CDR1 is LNHDA, CDR2 SQIVND, per germline (reference sequence). V shed 3 bases and J shed 4 bases, with 15 bases lying between them. The CDR3 spans 15 residues.

J is TRBJ2-7 and V is TRBV6-6; 7 bases fit TRBD2. V was clipped by 5 bases and J by 5 bases; unmatched bases: 9. Germline lookup yields CDR1 MNHNY and CDR2 SVGAGI (reference sequence). This CDR3 spans 14 amino acids. CDR3 region: CASSPITGRDEQYF. Here the CDR3 DNA reads TGTGCCAGCAGTCCCATAACGGGGAGGGACGAGCAGTACTTC.

This clone was found once. The chain combines TRBV7-2 with TRBJ1-3, with 7 nucleotides matching TRBD1. Germline values: CDR1 SGHTA, CDR2 FQGNSA. Losses at the gene ends were 5 bases for V and 3 bases for J; bases not matched to a gene: 4. There are 14 residues in the CDR3. The CDR3: CASSPTGFGNTIYF. The DNA of the CDR3 is TGTGCCAGCAGCCCGACAGGGTTTGGAAACACCATATATTTT.

V and J are TRBV18 and TRBJ1-4; no definite D call. The V and J ends lost 8 bases and 5 bases respectively, with 12 bases between them. Per the germline V gene, CDR1 is KGHSH and CDR2 is LQKENI. The CDR3 is 13 amino acids. The CDR3: CASAGGLNEKLFF. The DNA of the CDR3 is TGTGCCAGCGCGGGCGGATTGAATGAAAAACTGTTTTTT.

The chain joins TRBV7-2 to TRBJ2-7; D is possibly TRBD1 (6 bases). Looked up from germline, CDR1 is SGHTA and CDR2 is FQGNSA. V lost 1 base and J lost 3, with 13 bases in between. The CDR3 extends over 15 amino acids. CDR3 in DNA: TGTGCCAGCAGCTTAGTCGGGCAGGGGTACTACGAGCAGTACTTC. Its protein product is CASSLVGQGYYEQYF.

The V and J genes are TRBV5-1 and TRBJ2-3; no clear D gene. CDR3 size: 15 residues. Germline CDR1 reads SGHRS; CDR2 reads YFSETQ. The V end lost 2 bases, the J end lost 2 bases, and 12 bases lay between the germline ends. The chain's CDR3 is CASSLRPEDTDTQYF. CDR3 DNA sequence: TGCGCCAGCAGCTTAAGACCAGAGGACACAGATACGCAGTATTTT.

This clone came up once. The J gene is TRBJ1-3, the V gene TRBV12-5; maybe TRBD1 (5 bases). V lost 5 bases and J 0 bases, leaving 14 bases between the germline ends. The CDR3 is 16 amino acids. Germline V gene lookup returns CDR1 LGHNT and CDR2 FRNRAP. The CDR3 nucleotides are TGTGCTAGTGGTCCAGGACAAGTTCTCTCTGGAAACACCATATATTTT. Protein: CASGPGQVLSGNTIYF. Based on the CDR3 plus reference TRBV12-5 and TRBJ1-3, the full variable domain is DARVTQTPRHKVTEMGQEVTMRCQPILGHNTVFWYRQTMMQGLELLAYFRNRAPLDDSGMPKDRFSAEMPDATLATLKIQPSEPRDSAVYFCASGPGQVLSGNTIYFGEGSWLTVV.

The chain carries TRBV28 and TRBJ1-4; possible D gene TRBD1, 5 bases. CDR1 is MDHEN, CDR2 SYDVKM, per germline. Trimming removed 11 bases at V and 9 bases at J, with 22 bases between. This CDR3 is 14 amino acids long. CDR3 nucleotides: TGTGCCTGTGCTAGGGGCAGCCTTTTAAAAAAACTGTTTTTT. Its translation: CACARGSLLKKLFF.

The chain has TRBV27 and TRBJ2-1; the match to TRBD2 covers 11 bases. Trimming took 4 bases from V and 0 from J; bases not matched to a gene: 14. CDR3 size: 20 residues. Germline CDR1 is MNHEY and CDR2 is SMNVEV (reference sequence). The CDR3 spells CASSSPRGTSGGSSYNEQFF. CDR3 sequence (DNA): TGTGCCAGCAGTTCCCCTAGAGGTACTAGCGGGGGAAGCTCCTACAATGAGCAGTTCTTC.

The DNA of the CDR3 is TGTGCCAGCAGCTTGGGACAGGGGGCAGGAGATGAGCAGTTCTTC. It yields the protein CASSLGQGAGDEQFF. The rearrangement links TRBV5-4 to TRBJ2-1, with TRBD1 matching over 10 bases. The CDR3 contains 15 residues. The junction had 5 bases not matched to a gene; V was cut back by 0 bases and J by 8 bases. Germline V lookup: CDR1 SGHNT, CDR2 YYREEE (reference sequence).

The V and J genes are TRBV9 and TRBJ2-7, with D perhaps matching TRBD2 (6 bases). The CDR3 has 14 amino acids. Trimming stripped 3 bases from V and 8 bases from J, with 18 bases between. In germline, CDR1 is SGDLS, CDR2 YYNGEE. In DNA form, the CDR3 reads TGTGCCAGCAGCGAGCGGGTAGGAACATTGAAGCAGTACTTC. It specifies CASSERVGTLKQYF. The complete variable domain, with remaining parts taken from reference TRBV9 and TRBJ2-7, reads DSGVTQTPKHLITATGQRVTLRCSPRSGDLSVYWYQQSLDQGLQFLIQYYNGEERAKGNILERFSAQQFPDLHSELNLSSLELGDSALYFCASSERVGTLKQYFGPGTRLTVT.

The rearrangement links TRBV6-5 to TRBJ2-1, with D perhaps matching TRBD1 (5 bases). The germline V gene encodes CDR1 MNHEY and CDR2 SVGAGI. This CDR3 is 16 amino acids long. V lost 4 bases, J lost 2 bases, and 15 bases lay in between. CDR3 amino acids: CASSFRQFNTYNEQFF. The CDR3 DNA is TGTGCCAGCAGTTTTCGACAGTTCAACACCTACAATGAGCAGTTCTTC.